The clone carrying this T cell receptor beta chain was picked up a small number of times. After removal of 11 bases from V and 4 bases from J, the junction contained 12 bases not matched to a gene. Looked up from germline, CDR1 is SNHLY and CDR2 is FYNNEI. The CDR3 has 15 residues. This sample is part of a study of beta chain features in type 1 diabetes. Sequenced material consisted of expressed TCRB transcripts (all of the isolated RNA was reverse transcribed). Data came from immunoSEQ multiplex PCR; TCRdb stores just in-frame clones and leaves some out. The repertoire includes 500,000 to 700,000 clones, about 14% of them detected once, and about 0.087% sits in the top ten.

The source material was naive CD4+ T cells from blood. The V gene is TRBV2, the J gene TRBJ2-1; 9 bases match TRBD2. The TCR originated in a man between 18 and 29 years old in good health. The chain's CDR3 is CASIRTSATYNEQFF. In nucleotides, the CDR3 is TGTGCCTCCATAAGGACTAGCGCTACATACAATGAGCAGTTCTTC.